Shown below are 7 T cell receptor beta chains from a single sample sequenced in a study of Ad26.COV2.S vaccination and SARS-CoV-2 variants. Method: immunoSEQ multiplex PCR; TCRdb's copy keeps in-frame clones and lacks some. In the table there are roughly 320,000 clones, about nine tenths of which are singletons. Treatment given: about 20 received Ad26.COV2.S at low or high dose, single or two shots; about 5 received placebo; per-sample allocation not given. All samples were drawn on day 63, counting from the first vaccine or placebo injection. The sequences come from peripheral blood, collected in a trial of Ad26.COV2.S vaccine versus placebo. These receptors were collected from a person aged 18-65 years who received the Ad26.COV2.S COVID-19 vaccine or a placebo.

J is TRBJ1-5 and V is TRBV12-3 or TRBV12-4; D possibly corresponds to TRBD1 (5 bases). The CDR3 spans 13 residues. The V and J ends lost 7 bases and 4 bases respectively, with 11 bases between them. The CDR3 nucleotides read TGTGCCAGCAAACCTACAGGTAATCAGCCCCAGCATTTT. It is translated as CASKPTGNQPQHF.

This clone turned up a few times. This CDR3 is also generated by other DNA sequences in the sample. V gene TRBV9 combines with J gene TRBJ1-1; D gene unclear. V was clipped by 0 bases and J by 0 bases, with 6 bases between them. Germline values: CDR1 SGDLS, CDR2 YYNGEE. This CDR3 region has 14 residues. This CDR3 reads CASSVEGLNTEAFF. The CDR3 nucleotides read TGTGCCAGCAGCGTAGAGGGATTGAACACTGAAGCTTTCTTT.

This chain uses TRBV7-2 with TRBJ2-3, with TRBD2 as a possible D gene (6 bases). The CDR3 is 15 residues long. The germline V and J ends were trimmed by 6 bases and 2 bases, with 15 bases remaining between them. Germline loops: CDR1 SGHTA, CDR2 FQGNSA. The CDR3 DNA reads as TGTGCCAGCAGACCTACCGGGACTCACACAGATACGCAGTATTTT. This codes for CASRPTGTHTDTQYF.

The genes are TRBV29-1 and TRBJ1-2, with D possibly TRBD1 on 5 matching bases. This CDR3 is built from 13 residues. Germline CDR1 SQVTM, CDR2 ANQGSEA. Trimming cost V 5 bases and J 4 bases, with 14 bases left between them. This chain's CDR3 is CSVSEGFGYGYTF. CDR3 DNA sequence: TGCAGCGTTTCGGAGGGGTTTGGCTATGGCTACACCTTC.

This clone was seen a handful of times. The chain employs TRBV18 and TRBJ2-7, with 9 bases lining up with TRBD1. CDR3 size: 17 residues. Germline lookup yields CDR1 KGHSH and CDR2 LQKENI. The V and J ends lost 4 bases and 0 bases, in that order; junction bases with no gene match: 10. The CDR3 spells CASSRIPGTGNSYEQYF. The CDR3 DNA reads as TGTGCCAGCTCACGAATTCCCGGGACAGGGAACTCCTACGAGCAGTACTTC.

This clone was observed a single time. The chain's CDR3 is CASSLVGSYEQYF. CDR3 DNA: TGTGCCAGCAGTTTAGTCGGATCCTACGAGCAGTACTTC. This sequence joins TRBV12-3 or TRBV12-4 and TRBJ2-7; D not certain. The CDR3 contains 13 residues. With 1 base removed from V and 1 base from J, the gap between germline ends came to 5 bases.

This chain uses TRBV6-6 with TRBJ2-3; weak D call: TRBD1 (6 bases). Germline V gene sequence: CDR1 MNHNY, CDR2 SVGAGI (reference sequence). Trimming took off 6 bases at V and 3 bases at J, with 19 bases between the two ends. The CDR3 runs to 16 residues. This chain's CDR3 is CASSPTLAGTTDTQYF. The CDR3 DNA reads TGTGCCAGCAGCCCGACTCTGGCCGGGACAACAGATACGCAGTATTTT.